This T cell receptor beta chain originates from a study of shared clonotypes between healthy human individuals. Study-level background: Per donor, three plates held CD4 naive cells, three held CD4 memory, two held CD8 naive and one held CD8 memory.

Those who donated were healthy HIV-negative adults, with no recent acute infections or vaccinations reported. The study separated CD4+ cells into CD45RA+ naive and CD45RA-negative memory subsets. Investigators spread the genomic DNA of each subset evenly over several immunoSEQ plates. Sequencing was performed with immunoSEQ multiplex PCR; in TCRdb, only in-frame clones are kept and a portion is missing. The sample includes about 2.4 million clones, over 85% of them seen just once. This TCR derives from a man younger than 35 in good health. Some clones in this sample may be carry-over from other donors' samples. Material: naive CD4+ T cells from PBMCs. Subset noted: CD45RA+ positively selected.

The CDR3 sequence is CASSGKGSGSLITGELFF. CDR3 DNA sequence: TGTGCCAGCAGTGGGAAGGGGAGCGGGAGTCTCATCACCGGGGAGCTGTTTTTT. The chain joins TRBV28 to TRBJ2-2; TRBD2 agrees at 8 bases. The V gene end was trimmed by 5 bases and the J gene end by 4 bases; junction bases not matched to a gene: 15. The CDR3 length is 18 residues. Germline CDR1 MDHEN, CDR2 SYDVKM.